Sequencing of this T cell receptor beta chain was carried out in a study of neurological immune-mediated disorders. Points from the study as a whole: Private repertoires in all groups were suggested, as expanded clones shared no CDR3 amino acid sequences across subjects.

In its sample, this clonotype was seen many times. The antigen is not known. With 10-nucleotide random UMIs, 5'RACE was used to make the cDNA. TCRdb reprocessed the 5' RACE reads via MiXCR and lists one record per CDR3 protein. Of about 24,000 distinct CDR3 sequences in the sample, roughly 13% are singletons; the top ten hold roughly 16%. Germline CDR1 SGHDN, CDR2 FVKESK. The junction had 6 bases not matched to a gene; V was cut back by 0 bases and J by 5 bases. This CDR3 spans 16 amino acids. 2 million unsorted PBMCs were stored in RNAlater at -80 °C before RNA extraction. This TCR derives from a woman aged 40 to 49 with HTLV-1-associated myelopathy (HAM/TSP). The gene calls are TRBV14 and TRBJ2-3, with 9 bases fitting TRBD2. Sequenced input: PBMCs. Here the CDR3 reads CASSQDRIAGEDTQYF. In nucleotides, the CDR3 is TGTGCCAGCAGCCAAGATCGGATAGCGGGGGAAGATACGCAGTATTTT.